The 4 T cell receptor beta chains listed next were all sequenced from one sample in a study of blood T cell repertoires in COVID-19. This table comes from immunoSEQ multiplex PCR, and its TCRdb copy is limited to in-frame clones, with some not included. There are roughly 360,000 clones in the sample; around 87% occur only once, and 1% to 1.5% lies in the top ten. The sequenced sample consisted of PBMCs or T cells enriched from blood (not recorded which). These receptors came from a man aged 30-40 years who had recovered from COVID-19.

The chain has TRBV6-5 and TRBJ2-7; D is unresolved. Germline loops: CDR1 MNHEY, CDR2 SVGAGI. Trimming cost V 2 bases and J 5 bases, with 16 bases left between them. The CDR3 sequence is 15 residues long. The chain's CDR3 is CASSYISSASDEQYF. DNA of the CDR3: TGTGCCAGCAGTTACATTTCCTCCGCGAGCGACGAGCAGTACTTC.

A few counts support this clone. This chain links TRBV5-5 with TRBJ1-6, with D maybe TRBD1 (5 bases). CDR1 and CDR2 (germline): SGHKS, YYEKEE (reference sequence). The CDR3 spans 14 residues. V lost 4 bases and J lost 6, with 11 bases in between. Here the CDR3 reads CASSQWDSNSPLHF. In DNA, the CDR3 is TGTGCCAGCAGCCAATGGGACTCTAATTCACCCCTCCACTTT.

V and J are TRBV15 and TRBJ1-1; D call uncertain. The germline V gene has CDR1 LNHNV and CDR2 YYDKDF (reference sequence). The CDR3 contains 15 residues. Trimming cost V 0 bases and J 4 bases, with 12 bases left between them. The CDR3 loop reads CATSRDPKEGTEAFF. The CDR3 region has the DNA TGTGCCACCAGCAGAGATCCGAAGGAGGGCACTGAAGCTTTCTTT.

The chain employs TRBV7-2 and TRBJ1-4; D possibly corresponds to TRBD1 (5 bases). There are 15 residues in the CDR3. The germline V and J ends were trimmed by 1 base and 4 bases, with 10 bases remaining between them. Germline V CDR1 and CDR2: SGHTA, FQGNSA. The DNA of the CDR3 is TGTGCCAGCAGCTTAGTGGTAGGGGTTAATGAAAAACTGTTTTTT. This gives the protein CASSLVVGVNEKLFF.